The 32 T cell receptor beta chains in this list originate from one sample, sequenced in a study of T cells in Graves' hyperthyroidism and ophthalmopathy. Researchers amplified the TCR beta CDR3 regions from RNA transcripts. HTBI primers were employed in a first-round RT-PCR of the TCR CDR3. One entry per CDR3 protein, called by TCRdb with MiXCR from the multiplex PCR reads. The sample lists approximately 600,000 distinct CDR3 sequences; under 25% were seen once. Sequencing used blood. The receptor set was obtained from a man aged 25 to 45 with Graves' ophthalmopathy.

The table lists this clonotype with a few counts. V and J are TRBV2 and TRBJ2-5, with no clear D. Germline V gene sequence: CDR1 SNHLY, CDR2 FYNNEI. The length of the CDR3 is 14 residues. Trimming took off 1 base at V and 7 bases at J, with 13 bases between the two ends. The CDR3 loop is CASSEVPTAGTQYF. The CDR3 bases are TGTGCCAGCAGTGAAGTCCCGACTGCCGGGACCCAGTACTTC.

V gene TRBV4-1 combines with J gene TRBJ2-4; tentatively, D is TRBD1 (7 bases). The CDR3 loop spans 16 amino acids. CDR1 MGHRA and CDR2 YSYEKL come from the germline V gene. Trimming stripped 4 bases from V and 1 base from J, with 14 bases between. The CDR3, as DNA: TGCGCCAGCAGCCCCCAGACAGGGAGGGCCAAAAACATTCAGTACTTC. This encodes CASSPQTGRAKNIQYF.

J is TRBJ2-1 and V is TRBV3-1, with TRBD2 matching 10 bases. The CDR3 length is 18 residues. CDR1 is LGHDT, CDR2 YNNKEL, per germline (reference sequence). J was trimmed by 4 bases and V by 1 base; bases with no gene match: 10. DNA for the CDR3: TGTGCCAGCAGCCAAGTTGGTAGCGGGAGGAGTAAGTACAATGAGCAGTTCTTC. Amino acids: CASSQVGSGRSKYNEQFF.

The J gene is TRBJ2-7, the V gene TRBV4-1; D possibly corresponds to TRBD2 (5 bases). V was pared by 0 bases and J by 4 bases, with 13 bases between. CDR1 and CDR2 (germline): MGHRA, YSYEKL. The CDR3 is made up of 15 amino acids. The CDR3 region has the DNA TGCGCCAGCAGCCAAGATACGGGGTACCCTTACGAGCAGTACTTC. Amino acid sequence: CASSQDTGYPYEQYF.

This clonotype was detected many times. This chain uses TRBV20-1 with TRBJ2-7; TRBD2 matches at 13 bases. Trimming removed 3 bases from V and 4 bases from J; junction bases left unmatched: 3. Germline CDR1 reads DFQATT; CDR2 reads SNEGSKA (reference sequence). The CDR3 runs 14 residues. The CDR3 coding sequence is TGCAGTGCTAGGTTACTAGCGGGAGGGTACGAGCAGTACTTC. Translation: CSARLLAGGYEQYF.

J is TRBJ2-7 and V is TRBV3-1; TRBD2 matches 11 bases. The ends lost 0 bases at V and 6 bases at J; junction bases unmatched: 7. The germline V gene has CDR1 LGHDT and CDR2 YNNKEL (reference sequence). The CDR3 totals 16 residues. The CDR3 DNA reads as TGTGCCAGCAGCCAAGATGAAGGGCTAGCGGGAGGCGAGCAGTACTTC. Translation: CASSQDEGLAGGEQYF.

This clonotype appeared many times. The rearrangement links TRBV28 to TRBJ2-1; D is ambiguous. V was pared by 5 bases and J by 8 bases, with 25 bases between. This CDR3 has 17 amino acids. CDR1 is MDHEN and CDR2 is SYDVKM in the germline V gene. The chain's CDR3 is CASSALPGAHGSDEQFF. DNA of the CDR3: TGTGCCAGCAGTGCCCTTCCGGGCGCCCACGGGTCGGATGAGCAGTTCTTC.

V is TRBV7-9 and J is TRBJ1-1; tentatively, D is TRBD1 (6 bases). The germline gives CDR1 SEHNR, CDR2 FQNEAQ (reference sequence). The CDR3 sequence is 13 residues long. Trimming left V 2 bases short and J 8 bases short, with 12 bases between. Written as DNA, the CDR3 is TGTGCCAGCAGCTTAAATCCGGGGGCAGAAGCTTTCTTT. This translates into CASSLNPGAEAFF.

This rearrangement joins TRBV12-5 to TRBJ2-1; 7 bases map to TRBD2. Germline V gives CDR1 LGHNT, CDR2 FRNRAP. With 0 bases clipped from V and 1 base from J, the junction kept 3 bases outside the gene matches. This CDR3 is 16 amino acids long. The CDR3 nucleotides are TGTGCTAGTGGTTTGGTAATTAGCGGGTCCTACAATGAGCAGTTCTTC. Translation: CASGLVISGSYNEQFF.

In its sample, this clonotype was seen a few times. V usage is TRBV7-9 and J usage is TRBJ2-1; tentative D call: TRBD2 (6 bases). The V end was cut by 8 bases, the J end by 9 bases, with 17 bases between. The CDR3 is 13 residues long. CDR1 SEHNR and CDR2 FQNEAQ come from the germline V gene (reference sequence). This chain's CDR3 is CASGGTPSGEQFF. CDR3 DNA sequence: TGTGCCAGCGGCGGGACTCCATCAGGTGAGCAGTTCTTC.

This clonotype was counted ten times or more. The V and J genes are TRBV27 and TRBJ2-3, with D tentatively TRBD2 (5 bases). This CDR3 region has 18 residues. V was cut by 8 bases and J by 6 bases, with 30 bases left in between. The germline CDR1 and CDR2 sequences are MNHEY and SMNVEV (reference sequence). DNA of the CDR3: TGTGCCAGCCACCCACTCGGTATAAGGATGGCGGGCGGGGATACGCAGTATTTT. It encodes CASHPLGIRMAGGDTQYF.

The CDR3 is CASSLARRLELQETQYF. CDR3 sequence (DNA): TGTGCCAGCAGCTTAGCGCGGAGACTAGAGCTTCAAGAGACCCAGTACTTC. The chain recombines TRBV7-9 with TRBJ2-5; D is possibly TRBD2 (6 bases). The CDR3 spans 17 residues. The V end lost 0 bases, the J end lost 2 bases, and 16 bases lay between the germline ends. Germline V CDR1 and CDR2: SEHNR, FQNEAQ (reference sequence).

The chain uses TRBV29-1 and TRBJ2-1; 8 bases align to TRBD2. The CDR3 length is 13 residues. J was trimmed by 5 bases and V by 4 bases; bases with no gene match: 4. Germline CDR1 and CDR2: SQVTM and ANQGSEA. The CDR3 here is CSVGLASDNEQFF. The CDR3, as DNA: TGCAGCGTTGGACTAGCGTCGGACAATGAGCAGTTCTTC.

This clonotype was seen a handful of times. V is TRBV5-1 and J is TRBJ1-2; D may be TRBD1 (6 bases). V dropped 1 base and J dropped 7 bases, with 14 bases sitting between them. CDR1 and CDR2 from the germline V gene are SGHRS and YFSETQ. CDR3 length: 14 residues. In DNA, the CDR3 is TGCGCCAGCAGCTTGAGTGGAGGGGGAGCTGGCTACACCTTC. Translated, it gives CASSLSGGGAGYTF.

This sequence joins TRBV9 and TRBJ2-2; the D is unclear. The CDR3 loop spans 15 amino acids. The V end was cut by 3 bases, the J end by 0 bases, with 9 bases between. Germline CDR1 is SGDLS and CDR2 is YYNGEE. CDR3 region: CASSGHDANTGELFF. As DNA, the CDR3 is TGTGCCAGCAGCGGACACGATGCGAACACCGGGGAGCTGTTTTTT.

Of note for this clonotype: With a much larger clone just one base away, this may be a read error. V and J are TRBV11-2 and TRBJ2-1, with 8 positions matching TRBD2. CDR1 SGHAT and CDR2 FQNNGV come from the germline V gene. The CDR3 extends over 15 amino acids. Losses at the gene ends were 1 base for V and 2 bases for J; bases not matched to a gene: 1. Written as DNA, the CDR3 is TGTGCCAGCAGCTTAGCCGGGAGGGCCTACAATGAGCAGTTCTTC. Its translation: CASSLAGRAYNEQFF.

This clonotype has more than one count but fewer than ten. This chain joins TRBV10-1 and TRBJ2-1, with D tentatively TRBD2 (7 bases). V was trimmed by 9 bases and J by 5 bases, leaving 17 bases between them. The CDR3 extends over 14 amino acids. Germline assignment: CDR1 WNHNN and CDR2 SYGVQD (reference sequence). The chain's CDR3 is CASGTGGLNNEQFF. In DNA form, the CDR3 reads TGCGCCAGTGGCACGGGGGGCCTAAACAATGAGCAGTTCTTC.

The chain is built from TRBV3-1 and TRBJ2-1; D possibly corresponds to TRBD2 (5 bases). CDR1 and CDR2 (germline): LGHDT, YNNKEL (reference sequence). V dropped 4 bases and J dropped 9 bases, with 22 bases sitting between them. The CDR3 runs to 16 residues. The CDR3 DNA sequence: TGTGCCAGCAGCCCTCCCGGGCGGGCCCAGTGGAGTGAGCAGTTCTTC. Translated: CASSPPGRAQWSEQFF.

The chain has TRBV2 and TRBJ1-6, with D perhaps TRBD1 (5 bases). Trimming removed 6 bases from V and 5 bases from J, with 11 bases in between. The CDR3 extends over 14 amino acids. Looked up from germline, CDR1 is SNHLY and CDR2 is FYNNEI. CDR3 DNA sequence: TGTGCCAGCAGCCCCGCCAGGGATAATTCACCCCTCCACTTT. It is translated as CASSPARDNSPLHF.

Notes on this clonotype: Because it lacks the conserved phenylalanine or tryptophan at the end, this CDR3 is likely a read error. The chain joins TRBV11-2 to TRBJ1-2; a weak D match, TRBD1 (6 bases). Germline CDR1 and CDR2: SGHAT and FQNNGV. This CDR3 has 14 amino acids. For the CDR3, the DNA is TGTGCCAGCAGTTTAGGATCAGGGGTAGATGGCTACACCCTC. Its translation is CASSLGSGVDGYTL.

This clonotype has more than one count but fewer than ten. The chain couples TRBV5-5 to TRBJ2-3, with TRBD2 matching over 13 bases. Germline V CDR1 and CDR2: SGHKS, YYEKEE (reference sequence). With 3 bases clipped from V and 4 bases from J, the junction kept 8 bases outside the gene matches. The CDR3 is 17 amino acids. CDR3 in DNA: TGTGCCAGCAGCTCCATCGGACTAGCGGGAGCCCCAGATACGCAGTATTTT. It is translated as CASSSIGLAGAPDTQYF.

This clonotype was counted between two and nine times. This rearrangement joins TRBV24-1 to TRBJ2-5; TRBD1 might be the D (6 bases). The CDR3 has 14 amino acids. Germline lookup yields CDR1 KGHDR and CDR2 SFDVKD. The V and J ends lost 3 bases and 3 bases respectively, with 10 bases between them. The CDR3 region has the DNA TGTGCCACCAGTGATCACCAGGGGAAAGAGACCCAGTACTTC. This codes for CATSDHQGKETQYF.

This clonotype showed up many times. The genes are TRBV28 and TRBJ1-2, with D possibly TRBD1 on 5 matching bases. From germline, CDR1 is MDHEN and CDR2 SYDVKM. The length of the CDR3 is 13 residues. Trimming removed 2 bases at V and 8 bases at J, with 12 bases between. CDR3 sequence (DNA): TGTGCCAGCAGTTTAGAGAGGGGACGCGGCTACACCTTC. It is translated as CASSLERGRGYTF.

V usage is TRBV7-2 and J usage is TRBJ2-1, with 9 bases matching TRBD2. The trim removed 3 bases at V and 6 bases at J, leaving 9 bases unmatched. The CDR3 length is 16 residues. The germline V gene has CDR1 SGHTA and CDR2 FQGNSA. The CDR3 DNA is TGTGCCAGCAGCTTGAGCGGGAGGCAGCCCTGCAATGAGCAGTTCTTC. It codes for CASSLSGRQPCNEQFF.

This rearrangement joins TRBV28 to TRBJ2-7; no clear D. Trimming removed 6 bases from V and 0 bases from J, with 12 bases in between. Germline-derived CDR1 and CDR2 are MDHEN and SYDVKM. CDR3 length: 14 residues. CDR3 coding DNA: TGTGCCAGCAGCTATACCGGTAGCTCCTACGAGCAGTACTTC. This translates into CASSYTGSSYEQYF.

This clonotype has only a few counts. The rearrangement links TRBV6-2 or TRBV6-3 to TRBJ2-1, with TRBD2 matching 13 bases. V lost 1 base to trimming and J lost 8 bases; unmatched junction nucleotides: 8. The CDR3 is 17 residues long. Germline V gene data show CDR1 as MNHEY and CDR2 as SVGEGT. The CDR3 protein is CASSYLGTSGNFYEQFF. The CDR3 nucleotides are TGTGCCAGCAGTTACTTAGGGACTAGCGGGAACTTCTATGAGCAGTTCTTC.

The chain has TRBV7-3 and TRBJ2-5, with D maybe TRBD2 (5 bases). Germline CDR1 is SGHTA and CDR2 is FQGTGA. Trimming took 5 bases from V and 9 from J, leaving 16 bases between them. This CDR3 spans 13 amino acids. CDR3 sequence reads: CASSLDRGDPQYF. CDR3 bases: TGTGCCAGCAGCCTAGATCGGGGAGACCCCCAGTACTTC. Supplemented by reference TRBV7-3 and TRBJ2-5, the full variable domain reads GAGVSQTPSNKVTEKGKYVELRCDPISGHTALYWYRQSLGQGPEFLIYFQGTGAADDSGLPNDRFFAVRPEGSVSTLKIQRTERGDSAVYLCASSLDRGDPQYFGPGTRLLVL.

Concerning this clonotype: This could be a read error, since a much larger clone is one nucleotide away. The chain recombines TRBV30 with TRBJ1-1; D is unclear. The CDR3 spans 10 residues. CDR1 and CDR2 from the germline V gene are GTSNPN and SVGIG (reference sequence). Trimming removed 1 base from V and 11 bases from J, with 8 bases in between. As DNA, the CDR3 is TGTGCCTGGAGTGGCAATAGGGCTTTCTTT. Protein product: CAWSGNRAFF.

This clonotype has ten or more counts. DNA of the CDR3: TGTGCCAGCAGCCTTACCTATAACGTCGAGCAGTACTTC. Translated, it gives CASSLTYNVEQYF. The chain combines TRBV28 with TRBJ2-7; D is ambiguous. V lost 6 bases and J lost 6, with 15 bases in between. The CDR3 consists of 13 residues. CDR1 MDHEN and CDR2 SYDVKM come from the germline V gene.

In its sample, this clonotype was seen many times. The chain links TRBV12-3 or TRBV12-4 to TRBJ1-6; TRBD1 matches 7 bases. Trimming took 6 bases from V and 10 from J; bases not matched to a gene: 12. This CDR3 spans 15 amino acids. DNA of the CDR3: TGTGCCAGCAGGCTCTCCGGGACAGTTCGATCACCCCTCCACTTT. Protein: CASRLSGTVRSPLHF.

This clonotype has more than one count but fewer than ten. This CDR3 is CASSQVGGNTQYF. The DNA of the CDR3 is TGTGCCAGCAGCCAAGTAGGAGGGAACACGCAGTATTTT. The rearrangement links TRBV14 to TRBJ2-3; maybe TRBD2 (6 bases). CDR1 SGHDN and CDR2 FVKESK come from the germline V gene. V dropped 1 base and J dropped 9 bases, with 11 bases sitting between them. The CDR3 consists of 13 residues.

This rearrangement joins TRBV7-2 to TRBJ2-2; 7 bases match TRBD2. The CDR3 sequence is 16 residues long. The junction had 7 bases not matched to a gene; V was cut back by 6 bases and J by 0 bases. Germline assignment: CDR1 SGHTA and CDR2 FQGNSA. The CDR3 sequence: CASSGRGTANTGELFF. CDR3 bases: TGTGCCAGCAGTGGGCGGGGGACGGCGAACACCGGGGAGCTGTTTTTT.